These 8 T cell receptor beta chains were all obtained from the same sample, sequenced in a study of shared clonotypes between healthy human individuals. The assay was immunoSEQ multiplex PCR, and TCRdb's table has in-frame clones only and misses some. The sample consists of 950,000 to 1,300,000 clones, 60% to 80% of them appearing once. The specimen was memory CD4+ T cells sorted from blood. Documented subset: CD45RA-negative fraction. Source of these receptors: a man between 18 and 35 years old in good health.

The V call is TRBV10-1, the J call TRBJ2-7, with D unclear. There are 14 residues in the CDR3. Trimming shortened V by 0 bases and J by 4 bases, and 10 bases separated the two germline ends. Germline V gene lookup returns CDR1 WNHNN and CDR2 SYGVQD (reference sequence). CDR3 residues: CASSESTDRYEQYF. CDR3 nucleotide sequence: TGCGCCAGCAGTGAGTCGACCGATAGATACGAGCAGTACTTC.

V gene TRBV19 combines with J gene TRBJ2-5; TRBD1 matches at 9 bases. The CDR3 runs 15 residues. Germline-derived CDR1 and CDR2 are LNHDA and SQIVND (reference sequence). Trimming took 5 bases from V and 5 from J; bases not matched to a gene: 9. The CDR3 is CASSPQTGGGETQYF. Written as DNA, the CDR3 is TGTGCCAGTAGTCCCCAGACAGGGGGAGGGGAGACCCAGTACTTC.

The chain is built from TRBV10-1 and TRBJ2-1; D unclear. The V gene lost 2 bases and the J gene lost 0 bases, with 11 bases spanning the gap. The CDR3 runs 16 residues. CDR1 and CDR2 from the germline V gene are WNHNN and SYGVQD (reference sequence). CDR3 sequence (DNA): TGCGCCAGCAGTGAGAACGTGGGAAGCTCCTACAATGAGCAGTTCTTC. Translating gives CASSENVGSSYNEQFF.

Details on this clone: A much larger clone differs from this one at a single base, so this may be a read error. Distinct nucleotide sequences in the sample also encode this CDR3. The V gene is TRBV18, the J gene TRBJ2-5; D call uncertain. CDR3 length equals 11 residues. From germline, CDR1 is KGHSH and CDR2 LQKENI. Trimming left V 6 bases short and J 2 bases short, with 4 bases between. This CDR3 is CASSLQETQYF. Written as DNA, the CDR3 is TGTGCCAGCTCTCTTCAAGAGACCCAGTACTTC.

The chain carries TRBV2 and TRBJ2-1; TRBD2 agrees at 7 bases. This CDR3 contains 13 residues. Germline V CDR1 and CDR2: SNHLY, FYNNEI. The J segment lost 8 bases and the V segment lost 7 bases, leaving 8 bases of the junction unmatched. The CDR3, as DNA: TGTGCCAGCACACGCGGGGGTCTCGATGAGCAGTTCTTC. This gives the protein CASTRGGLDEQFF.

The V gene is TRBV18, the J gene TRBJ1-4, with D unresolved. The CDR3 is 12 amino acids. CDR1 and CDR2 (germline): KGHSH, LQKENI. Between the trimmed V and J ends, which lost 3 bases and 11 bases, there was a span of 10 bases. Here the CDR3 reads CASSPESVKLFF. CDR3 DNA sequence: TGTGCCAGCTCACCCGAAAGTGTGAAACTGTTTTTT.

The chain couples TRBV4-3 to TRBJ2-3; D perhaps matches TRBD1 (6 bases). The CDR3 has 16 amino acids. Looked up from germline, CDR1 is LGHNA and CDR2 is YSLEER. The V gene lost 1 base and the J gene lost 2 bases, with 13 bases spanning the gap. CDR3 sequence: CASSQAYRASTDTQYF. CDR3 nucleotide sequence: TGCGCCAGCAGCCAAGCATACAGGGCATCCACAGATACGCAGTATTTT.

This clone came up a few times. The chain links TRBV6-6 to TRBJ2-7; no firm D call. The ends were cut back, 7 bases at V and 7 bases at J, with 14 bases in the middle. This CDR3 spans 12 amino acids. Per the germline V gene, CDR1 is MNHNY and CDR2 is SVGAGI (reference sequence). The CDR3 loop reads CASTPNWGEQYF. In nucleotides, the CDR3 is TGTGCCAGCACTCCAAATTGGGGAGAGCAGTACTTC.